A single TCR beta chain is shown here with its context. What it binds is unknown. This specimen belongs to a study of T-cell memory formation after mild COVID-19. Study-wide context: In these data, TCR clusters were largely donor specific.

Constant-segment primers served in 5'RACE that generated TCR alpha and TCR beta cDNA libraries bearing sample barcodes and UMIs. TCRdb redid the calling of the 5' RACE reads with MiXCR, one entry per CDR3 protein. The sample has under 300,000 distinct CDR3 sequences, about 16% seen once. Study-wide points: Pre-infection memory carried some responding clones, suggesting that cross-reactive memory joined.

The V gene end was trimmed by 7 bases and the J gene end by 1 base; junction bases not matched to a gene: 13. Germline V gene lookup returns CDR1 SGHRS and CDR2 YFSETQ. This CDR3 has 16 residues. V usage is TRBV5-1 and J usage is TRBJ2-5; TRBD1 matches at 7 bases. The sequenced sample consisted of PBMCs or a T cell subset sorted from them (not recorded which). The origin of this receptor is a man aged 18 to 30 who had mild COVID-19 (a few samples of this study predate the infection). Cell type and time point are not known. Here the CDR3 reads CASRHSDRVRQETQYF. The CDR3, as DNA: TGCGCCAGCCGTCACTCTGACAGGGTCCGCCAAGAGACCCAGTACTTC. The full variable domain, its missing parts supplied by reference TRBV5-1 and TRBJ2-5, is KAGVTQTPRYLIKTRGQQVTLSCSPISGHRSVSWYQQTPGQGLQFLFEYFSETQRNKGNFPGRFSGRQFSNSRSEMNVSTLELGDSALYLCASRHSDRVRQETQYFGPGTRLLVL.